This T cell receptor beta chain stems from a study of metastatic and nonmetastatic thyroid tumors. Study summary: Comparative analysis of repertoires was undertaken across blood and tumor or nodule tissue obtained from malignant and benign thyroid patients. Study-level points and caveats: Reports indicated that malignant thyroid tumors showed significantly higher TCR beta diversity than benign nodules did, in blood and tumor.

This clone occurred a few times. As yet, its antigen is unknown. Patients were all untreated before their thyroid surgery. TCRdb reprocessed the PCR reads via MiXCR. The data show fewer than 70,000 clones, just under 30% seen once. The germline V gene encodes CDR1 MNHNS and CDR2 SASEGT. Trimming cost V 6 bases and J 5 bases, with 22 bases left between them. The CDR3 totals 16 residues. This clonotype was obtained from a female donor with papillary thyroid cancer or a benign thyroid nodule (not recorded which). Some clones in this sample may be carry-over from other donors' samples. The chain employs TRBV6-1 and TRBJ2-5, with TRBD2 as a possible D gene (7 bases). Sequenced material: blood. The CDR3 DNA reads as TGTGCCAGCAGCGAGGGGGGGAGGGGGAGTTTGGAGACCCAGTACTTC. Translating gives CASSEGGRGSLETQYF.